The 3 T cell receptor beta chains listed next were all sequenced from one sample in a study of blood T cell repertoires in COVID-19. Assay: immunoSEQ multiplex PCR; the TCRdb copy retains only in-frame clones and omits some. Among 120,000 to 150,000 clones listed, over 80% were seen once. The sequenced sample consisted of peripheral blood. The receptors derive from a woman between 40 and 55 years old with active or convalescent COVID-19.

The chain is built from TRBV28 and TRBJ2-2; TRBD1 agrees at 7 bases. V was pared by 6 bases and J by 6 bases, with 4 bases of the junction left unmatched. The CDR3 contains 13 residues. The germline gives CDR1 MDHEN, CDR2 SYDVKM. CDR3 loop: CASSLTGAGELFF. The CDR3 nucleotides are TGTGCCAGCAGCCTCACAGGGGCCGGGGAGCTGTTTTTT.

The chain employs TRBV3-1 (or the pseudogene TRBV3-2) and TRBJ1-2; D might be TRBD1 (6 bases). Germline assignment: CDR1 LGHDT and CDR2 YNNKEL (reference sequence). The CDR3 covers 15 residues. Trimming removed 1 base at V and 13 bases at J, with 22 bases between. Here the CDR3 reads CASSQGSGDKGFGTF. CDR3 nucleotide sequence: TGTGCCAGCAGCCAAGGTTCCGGGGACAAAGGTTTTGGCACCTTC.

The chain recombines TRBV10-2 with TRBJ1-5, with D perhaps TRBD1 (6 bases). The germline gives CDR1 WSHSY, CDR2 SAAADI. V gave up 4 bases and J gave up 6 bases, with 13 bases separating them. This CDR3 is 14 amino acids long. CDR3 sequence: CASSGRGESQPQHF. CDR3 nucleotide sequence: TGCGCCAGCAGTGGCAGGGGCGAAAGTCAGCCCCAGCATTTT.